This T cell receptor (beta chain) was observed in a study of T cell changes during pregnancy in multiple sclerosis. CDR3 size: 17 residues. CDR1 MDHEN and CDR2 SYDVKM come from the germline V gene. V dropped 0 bases and J dropped 0; count of bases not matched to a gene: 5. Profiling relied on immunoSEQ multiplex PCR, and the TCRdb table lists in-frame clones only, not all of them. In the table there are fewer than 150,000 clones, roughly 95% of which are singletons. V and J are TRBV28 and TRBJ1-3; the match to TRBD1 covers 7 bases. The sequences come from peripheral blood, collected after pregnancy. This sequence was found in a female donor with multiple sclerosis, enrolled in a pregnancy study. The CDR3 spells CASSLWTGNPSGNTIYF. Here the CDR3 DNA reads TGTGCCAGCAGTTTATGGACAGGGAACCCCTCTGGAAACACCATATATTTT.